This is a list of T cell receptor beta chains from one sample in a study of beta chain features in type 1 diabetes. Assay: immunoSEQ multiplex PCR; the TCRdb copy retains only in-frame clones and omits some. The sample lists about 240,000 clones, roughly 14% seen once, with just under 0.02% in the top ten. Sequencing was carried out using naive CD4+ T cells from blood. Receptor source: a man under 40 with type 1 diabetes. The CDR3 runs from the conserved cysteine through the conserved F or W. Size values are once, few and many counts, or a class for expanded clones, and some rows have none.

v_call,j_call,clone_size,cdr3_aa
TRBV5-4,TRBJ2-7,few,CAISRDRDSEQYF
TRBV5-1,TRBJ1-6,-,CASSLAGQRNSPLHF
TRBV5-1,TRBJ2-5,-,CASSIAGTSGGQETQYF
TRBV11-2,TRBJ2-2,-,CASSLRGANTGELFF
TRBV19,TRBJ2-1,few,CASSIIGNDNEQFF
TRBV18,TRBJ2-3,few,CASFSGTGLADTQYF
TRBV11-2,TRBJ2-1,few,CASSGPKNGHEQFF
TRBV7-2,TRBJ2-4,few,CASSPRGGAGNIQYF
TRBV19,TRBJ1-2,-,CASSPGQGTYGYTF
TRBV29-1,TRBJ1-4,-,CSVGGQDKATNEKLFF
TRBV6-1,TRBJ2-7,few,CASTRGGMYEQYF
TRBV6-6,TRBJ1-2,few,CASRLQEDYGYTF
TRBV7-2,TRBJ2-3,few,CASSRVASGSGDTQYF
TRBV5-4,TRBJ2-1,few,CASSLGGRGSYNEQFF
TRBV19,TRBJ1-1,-,CASSIGGLTEAFF
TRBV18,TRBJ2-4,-,CASSIGAAKNIQYF
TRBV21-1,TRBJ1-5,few,CASSISPGGNQPQHF
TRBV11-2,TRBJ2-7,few,CASRSQAGGGEQYF
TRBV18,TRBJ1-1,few,CASSPQGLEAFF
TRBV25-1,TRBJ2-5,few,CASSGRGGPDDF
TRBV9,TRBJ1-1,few,CASSVDARTEAFF
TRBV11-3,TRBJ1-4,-,CASSLSPGATNEKLFF
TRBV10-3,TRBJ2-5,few,CATRNSGTGVQETQYF
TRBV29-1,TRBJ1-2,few,CSALQGNDYGYTF
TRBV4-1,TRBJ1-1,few,CASSHPGQGAEAFF
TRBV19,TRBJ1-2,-,CASSEVLIANYGYTF
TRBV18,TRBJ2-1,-,CASSLGTGSTEQFF
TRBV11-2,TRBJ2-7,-,CASSLVQLTYEQYF
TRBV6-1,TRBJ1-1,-,CASRNAARGTEAFF
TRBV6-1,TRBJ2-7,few,CASSEALLGSYEQYF
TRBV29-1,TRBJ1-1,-,CSVTTTGRTEAFF
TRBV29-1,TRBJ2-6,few,CSARQGAAGGANVLTF
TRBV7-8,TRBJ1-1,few,CASRPPQVMNTEAFF
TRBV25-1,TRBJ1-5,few,CASSGGTGGPNQPQHF
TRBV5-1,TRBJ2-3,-,CASSLQGSSTDTQYF
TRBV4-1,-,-,CASSTRQGPYEQYF
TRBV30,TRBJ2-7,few,CAWSVTGQAPFYEQYF
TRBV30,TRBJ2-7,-,CAWSGSLFYEQYF
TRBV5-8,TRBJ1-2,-,CASSLEQGNYGYTF
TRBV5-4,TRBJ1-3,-,CASSSRGNTIYF
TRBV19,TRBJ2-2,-,CASRVGQGRTGELFF
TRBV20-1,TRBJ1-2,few,CSARVELGYTF
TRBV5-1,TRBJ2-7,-,CASSLSTYSYEQYF
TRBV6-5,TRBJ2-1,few,CASSLAGGRGNEQFF
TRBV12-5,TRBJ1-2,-,CASGLVMDRGRTYGYTF